Below are 15 T cell receptor beta chains sequenced from a single sample in a study of radiotherapy plus CTLA-4 blockade in lung cancer. TCRdb's copy holds only in-frame clones and misses some; the assay was immunoSEQ multiplex PCR. This sample has about 32,000 clones, with 70% to 75% found just once. This specimen was peripheral blood, taken from a patient treated with radiotherapy plus ipilimumab. The receptors here all came from a human donor with non-small cell lung cancer that progressed on radiotherapy plus ipilimumab.

CDR3 coding DNA: TGTGTCAGAAGCTCAGGCGGTCTGGAGGGTCGGGGTGGCTACACCTTC. Translated: CVRSSGGLEGRGGYTF. The chain couples TRBV7-5 to TRBJ1-2. TRBV7-5 is a documented pseudogene. CDR3 length equals 16 residues.

This clone was counted a few times. The chain joins TRBV5-1 to TRBJ1-5; 9 bases align to TRBD1. Germline V gene lookup returns CDR1 SGHRS and CDR2 YFSETQ. The length of the CDR3 is 14 residues. V gave up 5 bases and J gave up 8 bases; unmatched junction bases: 8. CDR3 loop: CASRTTGGAEPQHF. Here the CDR3 DNA reads TGCGCCAGCAGGACCACAGGGGGCGCAGAGCCCCAGCATTTT.

This clone occurred a few times. The V call is TRBV10-1, the J call TRBJ2-7, with TRBD1 identical over 8 bases. Germline-derived CDR1 and CDR2 are WNHNN and SYGVQD (reference sequence). The CDR3 totals 12 residues. Trimming at V came to 6 bases and at J to 7 bases, leaving 5 bases not matched to a gene. The chain's CDR3 is CASRNNRGEQYF. In nucleotides, the CDR3 is TGCGCCAGCAGAAACAACAGGGGGGAGCAGTACTTC.

J is TRBJ1-2 and V is TRBV28; D gene unclear. The length of the CDR3 is 15 residues. The germline gives CDR1 MDHEN, CDR2 SYDVKM. Trimming left V 5 bases short and J 14 bases short, with 27 bases between. The CDR3 region has the DNA TGTGCCAGCAGTAGAAGTAGGATCGGGCGAGGTGAGCCGACCTTC. Amino acids: CASSRSRIGRGEPTF.

This sequence joins TRBV4-1 and TRBJ2-1; weak D call: TRBD2 (5 bases). The CDR3 consists of 16 residues. V lost 2 bases to trimming and J lost 0 bases, with 11 bases between them. Per the germline V gene, CDR1 is MGHRA and CDR2 is YSYEKL. The CDR3 DNA reads TGCGCCAGCAGCCAAAGAGCGGCTCTCTCCTACAATGAGCAGTTCTTC. Encoded protein: CASSQRAALSYNEQFF.

This clone was seen just once. This chain links TRBV9 with TRBJ1-6; D not resolved. Trimming took off 3 bases at V and 9 bases at J, with 10 bases between the two ends. The CDR3 runs 13 residues. CDR1 SGDLS and CDR2 YYNGEE come from the germline V gene. In DNA form, the CDR3 reads TGTGCCAGCAGCGAGGAGGTCGGTTCACCCCTCCACTTT. Its translation is CASSEEVGSPLHF.

This chain uses TRBV11-1 with TRBJ2-7; TRBD2 might be the D (6 bases). This CDR3 comprises 14 residues. In germline, CDR1 is SGHAT, CDR2 FQDESV (reference sequence). V was pared by 3 bases and J by 1 base, with 10 bases between. The DNA for the CDR3 is TGTGCCAGCAGCTTTAGCGGAGATTCCTACGAGCAGTACTTC. Its protein product is CASSFSGDSYEQYF.

The chain joins TRBV20-1 to TRBJ1-4; D gene uncertain. Between the trimmed V and J ends, which lost 7 bases and 8 bases, there was a span of 11 bases. The germline CDR1 and CDR2 sequences are DFQATT and SNEGSKA (reference sequence). This CDR3 spans 11 amino acids. For the CDR3, the DNA is TGCAGTGTTGGGCTTCGGGAAAAACTGTTTTTT. Residues: CSVGLREKLFF.

The chain is built from TRBV7-9 and TRBJ2-3, with 12 bases lining up with TRBD2. The CDR3 spans 19 residues. Germline CDR1 is SEHNR and CDR2 is FQNEAQ (reference sequence). V lost 5 bases and J lost 0; bases outside the gene matches: 12. The CDR3 DNA sequence: TGTGCCAGCAGCCGGACCCTAGCGGGGGGGGGAACTAGCACAGATACGCAGTATTTT. The encoded protein is CASSRTLAGGGTSTDTQYF.

This sequence joins TRBV2 and TRBJ2-1; TRBD2 matches at 9 bases. The CDR3 has 15 residues. V was clipped by 5 bases and J by 0 bases; unmatched bases: 2. Per the germline V gene, CDR1 is SNHLY and CDR2 is FYNNEI. CDR3 in DNA: TGTGCCAGCAGTCCTAGCGGGAACTCCTACAATGAGCAGTTCTTC. Translated: CASSPSGNSYNEQFF.

This clone has just one count. The J gene is TRBJ1-1, the V gene TRBV28; D gene uncertain. CDR3 length: 13 amino acids. Trimming took off 8 bases at V and 3 bases at J, with 13 bases between the two ends. Germline V gene lookup returns CDR1 MDHEN and CDR2 SYDVKM. The CDR3 protein is CASRLQSYTEAFF. CDR3 bases: TGTGCCAGCCGCCTTCAGTCGTACACTGAAGCTTTCTTT. The whole variable domain, filled in from reference TRBV28 and TRBJ1-1, reads DVKVTQSSRYLVKRTGEKVFLECVQDMDHENMFWYRQDPGLGLRLIYFSYDVKMKEKGDIPEGYSVSREKKERFSLILESASTNQTSMYLCASRLQSYTEAFFGQGTRLTVV.

The rearrangement uses TRBV14 and TRBJ2-1; 10 bases fit TRBD2. Germline V gene lookup returns CDR1 SGHDN and CDR2 FVKESK. This CDR3 region has 18 residues. The J segment lost 7 bases and the V segment lost 5 bases, leaving 17 bases of the junction unmatched. CDR3 amino acids: CASSGPGTSELWANEQFF. The DNA of the CDR3 is TGTGCCAGCAGCGGACCCGGGACTAGCGAACTATGGGCAAATGAGCAGTTCTTC. The entire variable domain, with the rest obtained from reference TRBV14 and TRBJ2-1, is as follows: EAGVTQFPSHSVIEKGQTVTLRCDPISGHDNLYWYRRVMGKEIKFLLHFVKESKQDESGMPNNRFLAERTGGTYSTLKVQPAELEDSGVYFCASSGPGTSELWANEQFFGPGTRLTVL.

The J gene is TRBJ2-1, the V gene TRBV6-6; D possibly uses TRBD1 or TRBD2 (5 bases each). The CDR3 consists of 15 residues. CDR1 and CDR2 from the germline V gene are MNHNY and SVGAGI (reference sequence). V shed 4 bases and J shed 2 bases, with 12 bases lying between them. CDR3 in DNA: TGTGCCAGCAGTTTGGAGGTGGGGGCCTACAATGAGCAGTTCTTC. Amino acids: CASSLEVGAYNEQFF.

This clone was counted a single time. This chain uses TRBV27 with TRBJ1-2; D perhaps matches TRBD1 (6 bases). Looked up from germline, CDR1 is MNHEY and CDR2 is SMNVEV (reference sequence). The CDR3 runs 16 residues. The V and J ends lost 2 bases and 4 bases respectively, with 17 bases between them. In DNA form, the CDR3 reads TGTGCCAGCAGTTTAGCCCCCTCACAGGGTGGCTATGGCTACACCTTC. Translating gives CASSLAPSQGGYGYTF.

The chain uses TRBV10-3 and TRBJ1-1, with D possibly being TRBD1 (5 bases). The CDR3 runs 16 residues. V was clipped by 0 bases and J by 1 base, with 12 bases between them. The germline CDR1 and CDR2 sequences are ENHRY and SYGVKD. CDR3 coding DNA: TGTGCCATCAGTGAGTCGGGAGGCAGGGCGAACACTGAAGCTTTCTTT. It translates to CAISESGGRANTEAFF.